Given below is one TCR beta chain in context. V was cut by 5 bases and J by 3 bases, with 10 bases left in between. CDR3 size: 13 residues. Germline V gene data show CDR1 as SGHTA and CDR2 as FQGTGA. Sequencing was performed with immunoSEQ multiplex PCR; in TCRdb, only in-frame clones are kept and a portion is missing. The data show 310,000 or so clones, about 93% seen once. This sample was included in a study of blood T cell repertoires in COVID-19. Cohort assignment relied on participant-reported clinical history. Source material: PBMCs or T cells enriched from blood (not recorded which). The clonotype was recovered from a woman in her thirties who had recovered from COVID-19. This chain connects TRBV7-3 to TRBJ1-1; D gene ambiguous. CDR3 loop: CASSPQRDTEAFF. CDR3 DNA sequence: TGTGCCAGCAGCCCCCAGAGGGACACTGAAGCTTTCTTT.